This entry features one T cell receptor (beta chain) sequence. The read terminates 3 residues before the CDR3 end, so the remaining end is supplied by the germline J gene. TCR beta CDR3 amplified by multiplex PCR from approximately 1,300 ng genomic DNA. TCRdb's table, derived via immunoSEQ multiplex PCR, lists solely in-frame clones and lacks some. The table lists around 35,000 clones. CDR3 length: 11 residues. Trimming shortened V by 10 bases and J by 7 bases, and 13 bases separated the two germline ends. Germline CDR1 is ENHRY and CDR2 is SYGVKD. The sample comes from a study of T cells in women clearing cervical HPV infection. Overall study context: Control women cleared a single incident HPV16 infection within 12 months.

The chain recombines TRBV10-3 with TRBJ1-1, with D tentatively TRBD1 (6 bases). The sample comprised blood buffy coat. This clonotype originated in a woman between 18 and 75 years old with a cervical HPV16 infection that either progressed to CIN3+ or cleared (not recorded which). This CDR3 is CATVIRGEAFF. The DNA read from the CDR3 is TGTGCCACGGTTATCAGGGGTGAA.